The 12 T cell receptor beta chains listed next were all sequenced from one sample in a study of blood T cells in healthy people across ages. Alongside a J-beta primer mix, a sample-barcoded 5' primer served in a second PCR lasting roughly 6 to 11 cycles. One entry per CDR3 protein, called by TCRdb with MiXCR from the 5' RACE reads. Of 750,000 to 1,000,000 distinct CDR3 sequences detected, under 35% appear once; the ten largest clones hold roughly a tenth. The same sample was also used in a study of T cells of mothers and their children.

Sequenced material: blood. The receptor set was obtained from a woman aged 35 to 49 in good health.

The chain employs TRBV15 and TRBJ2-7; D is unclear. The J call may be faulty, since TRBJ2-4 better matches the DNA end. The CDR3 runs to 17 residues. Germline V CDR1 and CDR2: LNHNV, YYDKDF (reference sequence). The CDR3 protein is CATSRERTGSLGNIQYF. DNA for the CDR3: TGTGCCACCAGCAGAGAACGGACCGGGTCCCTCGGGAACATTCAGTACTTC.

This clonotype has at least ten counts. The chain is built from TRBV12-3 or TRBV12-4 and TRBJ2-7; possible D gene TRBD1, 6 bases. V was trimmed by 3 bases and J by 6 bases, leaving 12 bases between them. The CDR3 spans 13 residues. CDR3: CASSLVGQTEQYF. Written as DNA, the CDR3 is TGTGCCAGCAGTTTGGTAGGACAGACCGAGCAGTACTTC.

The rearrangement links TRBV4-1 to TRBJ2-3; weak D call: TRBD1 (6 bases). Looked up from germline, CDR1 is MGHRA and CDR2 is YSYEKL. The V end was cut by 0 bases, the J end by 1 base, with 11 bases between. CDR3 length: 16 amino acids. The CDR3 spells CASSQEVGGGTDTQYF. DNA for the CDR3: TGCGCCAGCAGCCAAGAGGTTGGGGGCGGCACAGATACGCAGTATTTT.

The chain joins TRBV28 to TRBJ2-4; possibly TRBD1 for D (6 bases). V shed 5 bases and J shed 0 bases, with 14 bases lying between them. CDR1 and CDR2 from the germline V gene are MDHEN and SYDVKM. The CDR3 is made up of 16 amino acids. The CDR3 loop is CASSPTGLVAKNIQYF. CDR3 sequence (DNA): TGTGCCAGCAGTCCAACAGGGTTAGTAGCCAAAAACATTCAGTACTTC.

A few counts support this clonotype. The rearrangement joins TRBV19 to TRBJ1-2, with 8 bases fitting TRBD1. The CDR3 consists of 13 residues. Germline trimming cut 7 bases from V and 8 bases from J; bases unmatched to any gene: 9. The V gene's germline CDR1 is LNHDA and CDR2 SQIVND (reference sequence). The CDR3 coding sequence is TGTGCCAGTAATTTGGACAGGGCCTACGGCTACACCTTC. It specifies CASNLDRAYGYTF.

Ten or more counts support this clonotype. The genes are TRBV20-1 and TRBJ1-2; possible D gene TRBD1, 6 bases. V was shortened by 5 bases and J by 3 bases, with 13 bases between the two germline ends. This CDR3 has 13 amino acids. Germline values: CDR1 DFQATT, CDR2 SNEGSKA (reference sequence). CDR3 bases: TGCAGTGCTTCCCCCGACAGGCACTATGGCTACACCTTC. Amino acid sequence: CSASPDRHYGYTF.

As for this clonotype: Just one base apart from a much larger clone, this may be a read error. The chain links TRBV5-1 to TRBJ2-4, with D perhaps being TRBD1 or TRBD2 (5 bases each). The CDR3 contains 16 residues. Germline CDR1 and CDR2: SGHRS and YFSETQ. Trimming removed 5 bases at V and 4 bases at J, with 19 bases between. The CDR3 sequence is CASSLEAGTGKNIQYF. CDR3 DNA sequence: TGCGCCAGCAGTCTGGAGGCCGGGACGGGGAAAAACATTCAGTACTTC.

This clonotype has just a few counts. This sequence joins TRBV2 and TRBJ1-6; the match to TRBD1 covers 9 bases. This CDR3 contains 15 residues. The V segment lost 6 bases and the J segment 5 bases; nucleotides outside the gene matches: 5. Looked up from germline, CDR1 is SNHLY and CDR2 is FYNNEI. The DNA of the CDR3 is TGTGCCAGCAGGGGACAGGGAGGTGATAATTCACCCCTCCACTTT. Protein: CASRGQGGDNSPLHF.

CDR3 nucleotide sequence: TGTGCCAGCAGCGCAGAACAGGGGAGGGTCAGCAATGAGCAGTTCTTC. Its protein is CASSAEQGRVSNEQFF. The chain links TRBV11-2 to TRBJ2-1; D might be TRBD1 or TRBD2, each matching 7 bases. Germline V gene lookup returns CDR1 SGHAT and CDR2 FQNNGV. The length of the CDR3 is 16 residues. V lost 5 bases, J lost 6 bases, and 20 bases lay in between.

This clonotype showed up many times. V and J are TRBV10-3 and TRBJ2-5; D is uncertain. Trimming took 0 bases from V and 4 from J, leaving 12 bases between them. CDR1 and CDR2 (germline): ENHRY, SYGVKD. This CDR3 has 15 residues. The chain's CDR3 is CAISESGRTAETQYF. The CDR3 coding sequence is TGTGCCATCAGTGAGTCGGGAAGGACGGCAGAGACCCAGTACTTC.

The chain combines TRBV5-1 with TRBJ2-1; 11 nucleotides align to TRBD2. This CDR3 comprises 16 residues. From germline, CDR1 is SGHRS and CDR2 YFSETQ. The V segment lost 4 bases and the J segment 6 bases; nucleotides outside the gene matches: 9. CDR3 residues: CASSPTSGNVPNEQFF. As DNA, the CDR3 is TGCGCCAGCAGCCCGACTAGCGGGAACGTACCCAATGAGCAGTTCTTC. Full variable domain (rest looked up from reference TRBV5-1 and TRBJ2-1): KAGVTQTPRYLIKTRGQQVTLSCSPISGHRSVSWYQQTPGQGLQFLFEYFSETQRNKGNFPGRFSGRQFSNSRSEMNVSTLELGDSALYLCASSPTSGNVPNEQFFGPGTRLTVL.

A few counts support this clonotype. V gene TRBV12-3 or TRBV12-4 combines with J gene TRBJ2-7; possibly TRBD1 for D (5 bases). This CDR3 region has 16 residues. The V end lost 7 bases, the J end lost 2 bases, and 21 bases lay between the germline ends. The CDR3 bases are TGTGCCAGCATTCCTAACGGTCGCCAGGGTACCTACGAGCAGTACTTC. Translating it yields CASIPNGRQGTYEQYF.